The 27 T cell receptor beta chains reported below all come from one sample, sequenced in a study of T cell responses to AZD1222 COVID-19 vaccine. The repertoire was sequenced with immunoSEQ multiplex PCR; TCRdb's copy has only in-frame clones and lacks some. The data show around 210,000 clones, approximately 94% seen once. Source: peripheral blood, taken 28 days after the second dose of the MenACWY control vaccine. The receptors originated from an adult who received the MenACWY meningococcal vaccine as a control.

V gene TRBV28 combines with J gene TRBJ1-5; D call uncertain. Trimming stripped 2 bases from V and 6 bases from J, with 14 bases between. Per germline, CDR1 MDHEN and CDR2 SYDVKM. CDR3 length equals 15 residues. CDR3 in amino acids: CASSLILDPSQPQHF. CDR3 coding DNA: TGTGCCAGCAGTTTAATTTTGGACCCGAGTCAGCCCCAGCATTTT.

J is TRBJ2-2 and V is TRBV30, with 7 bases lining up with TRBD1. This CDR3 is built from 16 residues. V shed 4 bases, J shed 4 bases, and the junction held 12 bases outside the gene matches. Germline V CDR1 and CDR2: GTSNPN, SVGIG (reference sequence). As DNA, the CDR3 is TGTGCCTGGAACACCCGCCGGGACAGACCCACCGGGGAGCTGTTTTTT. Protein: CAWNTRRDRPTGELFF.

The chain joins TRBV19 to TRBJ1-1; 10 positions match TRBD1. This CDR3 region has 14 residues. The germline gives CDR1 LNHDA, CDR2 SQIVND (reference sequence). The V segment lost 7 bases and the J segment 7 bases; nucleotides outside the gene matches: 9. CDR3 sequence (DNA): TGTGCCAGTAAAGACAGGGGGCGAGGGGTTGAAGCTTTCTTT. Its translation: CASKDRGRGVEAFF.

The chain links TRBV2 to TRBJ2-5, with TRBD2 matching 9 bases. CDR3 length: 14 residues. Germline V gene data show CDR1 as SNHLY and CDR2 as FYNNEI. J lost 5 bases, V lost 4 bases, and 5 bases had no gene match. CDR3 DNA sequence: TGTGCCAGCAGTGTAGGGCGGGGGGGTGAGACCCAGTACTTC. It codes for CASSVGRGGETQYF.

V usage is TRBV28 and J usage is TRBJ2-5; 9 bases map to TRBD2. The CDR3 is 13 amino acids. V lost 8 bases, J lost 4 bases, and 5 bases stayed unmatched. Per the germline V gene, CDR1 is MDHEN and CDR2 is SYDVKM. For the CDR3, the DNA is TGTGCCAGCGGGCGGGGGGGCCGAGAGACCCAGTACTTC. Translated, it gives CASGRGGRETQYF.

V usage is TRBV9 and J usage is TRBJ2-7; D is possibly TRBD2 (6 bases). CDR3 length: 13 amino acids. Germline V lookup: CDR1 SGDLS, CDR2 YYNGEE. Trimming took 0 bases from V and 6 from J, leaving 10 bases between them. Written as DNA, the CDR3 is TGTGCCAGCAGCGTAGGGGGAGGTCGCGAGCAGTACTTC. It is translated as CASSVGGGREQYF. Looking up the rest from reference TRBV9 and TRBJ2-7 gives the full variable domain: DSGVTQTPKHLITATGQRVTLRCSPRSGDLSVYWYQQSLDQGLQFLIQYYNGEERAKGNILERFSAQQFPDLHSELNLSSLELGDSALYFCASSVGGGREQYFGPGTRLTVT.

The V call is TRBV9, the J call TRBJ1-1; D remains ambiguous. The CDR3 runs to 15 residues. Trimming shortened V by 1 base and J by 5 bases, and 15 bases separated the two germline ends. Germline CDR1 is SGDLS and CDR2 is YYNGEE. DNA of the CDR3: TGTGCCAGCAGCGTAAAATGGGGAGGTGATACTGAAGCTTTCTTT. Translating it yields CASSVKWGGDTEAFF.

The chain's CDR3 is CASSQDDSSGANVLTF. The CDR3 coding sequence is TGTGCCAGCAGCCAAGACGATAGCTCTGGGGCCAACGTCCTGACTTTC. This chain links TRBV4-2 with TRBJ2-6, with no clear D. With 0 bases removed from V and 0 bases from J, the gap between germline ends came to 6 bases. Germline V gives CDR1 LGHNA, CDR2 YNFKEQ. This CDR3 contains 16 residues.

The chain's CDR3 is CAWSPNTGELFF. The CDR3 DNA follows: TGTGCCTGGAGTCCGAACACCGGGGAGCTGTTTTTT. The rearrangement uses TRBV30 and TRBJ2-2; D unresolved. This CDR3 is built from 12 residues. V was cut by 2 bases and J by 0 bases, with 1 base left in between. Germline loops: CDR1 GTSNPN, CDR2 SVGIG (reference sequence).

The chain recombines TRBV5-4 with TRBJ1-6, with D hard to call. CDR1 is SGHNT, CDR2 YYREEE, per germline (reference sequence). Trimming left V 4 bases short and J 8 bases short, with 10 bases between. This CDR3 region has 13 residues. DNA of the CDR3: TGTGCCAGCAGCCAAGCTTCCGATTCACCCCTCCACTTT. Encoded protein: CASSQASDSPLHF. Variable domain in full (rest from reference TRBV5-4 and TRBJ1-6): ETGVTQSPTHLIKTRGQQVTLRCSSQSGHNTVSWYQQALGQGPQFIFQYYREEENGRGNFPPRFSGLQFPNYSSELNVNALELDDSALYLCASSQASDSPLHFGNGTRLTVT.

This clone was observed a single time. The rearrangement uses TRBV5-5 and TRBJ1-4; 10 bases align to TRBD1. The CDR3 loop spans 15 amino acids. J gave up 5 bases and V 4 bases, and 5 bases lay outside the gene matches. Germline V gives CDR1 SGHKS, CDR2 YYEKEE (reference sequence). The CDR3 here is CASSPRQGANEKLFF. In DNA, the CDR3 is TGTGCCAGCAGCCCGAGACAGGGGGCGAATGAAAAACTGTTTTTT.

The genes are TRBV19 and TRBJ1-5; D perhaps matches TRBD1 (6 bases). V was pared by 10 bases and J by 9 bases, with 22 bases between. CDR1 is LNHDA, CDR2 SQIVND, per germline (reference sequence). This CDR3 has 14 residues. In DNA form, the CDR3 reads TGTGCCACCGAAATAACAGGGAATTCCTCGCCCCAGCATTTT. Its translation: CATEITGNSSPQHF.

The CDR3 nucleotides are TGTGCCTGGAGTGTAGGCAGTTGGGGCACTGAAGCTTTCTTT. It is translated as CAWSVGSWGTEAFF. This chain links TRBV30 with TRBJ1-1; D unclear. Trimming stripped 0 bases from V and 4 bases from J, with 12 bases between. This CDR3 has 14 residues. Germline-derived CDR1 and CDR2 are GTSNPN and SVGIG (reference sequence). Based on the CDR3 plus reference TRBV30 and TRBJ1-1, the full variable domain is SQTIHQWPATLVQPVGSPLSLECTVEGTSNPNLYWYRQAAGRGLQLLFYSVGIGQISSEVPQNLSASRPQDRQFILSSKKLLLSDSGFYLCAWSVGSWGTEAFFGQGTRLTVV.

This clone was detected only once. The chain is built from TRBV12-3 or TRBV12-4 and TRBJ2-2, with D perhaps matching TRBD1 (5 bases). This CDR3 has 12 residues. V was shortened by 6 bases and J by 5 bases, with 7 bases between the two germline ends. CDR3 sequence reads: CASRGVTGELFF. The CDR3 region has the DNA TGTGCCAGCAGAGGGGTGACCGGGGAGCTGTTTTTT.

This clone was observed a handful of times. J is TRBJ1-6 and V is TRBV7-2, with unresolved D. Per germline, CDR1 SGHTA and CDR2 FQGNSA. The CDR3 loop spans 15 amino acids. Trimming took off 1 base at V and 8 bases at J, with 12 bases between the two ends. CDR3 nucleotide sequence: TGTGCCAGCAGCTTAGTTGCGACTGGGGATTCACCCCTCCACTTT. Its translation is CASSLVATGDSPLHF.

The chain links TRBV7-2 to TRBJ2-7; 7 positions match TRBD2. In germline, CDR1 is SGHTA, CDR2 FQGNSA. CDR3 length: 15 amino acids. J lost 4 bases, V lost 1 base, and 7 bases had no gene match. In DNA, the CDR3 is TGTGCCAGCAGCTTAGACTCTAGCGGAGCATACGAGCAGTACTTC. It is translated as CASSLDSSGAYEQYF.

The chain carries TRBV19 and TRBJ1-5, with D uncertain. Trimming stripped 0 bases from V and 3 bases from J, with 6 bases between. There are 14 residues in the CDR3. Germline values: CDR1 LNHDA, CDR2 SQIVND (reference sequence). CDR3 sequence: CASSIEADNQPQHF. Written as DNA, the CDR3 is TGTGCCAGTAGTATAGAGGCAGACAATCAGCCCCAGCATTTT.

The CDR3 reads CASSETTSLRNEQFF. The CDR3 region has the DNA TGTGCCAGCAGCGAAACGACTAGCCTGCGCAATGAGCAGTTCTTC. The J gene is TRBJ2-1, the V gene TRBV13; 7 positions match TRBD2. The V and J ends lost 5 bases and 6 bases, in that order; junction bases with no gene match: 10. From germline, CDR1 is PRHDT and CDR2 FYEKMQ (reference sequence). The length of the CDR3 is 15 residues.

V gene TRBV7-9 combines with J gene TRBJ2-3; a weak D match, TRBD2 (5 bases). Trimming took 2 bases from V and 6 from J, leaving 12 bases between them. This CDR3 spans 14 amino acids. CDR1 is SEHNR and CDR2 is FQNEAQ in the germline V gene (reference sequence). The CDR3 nucleotides read TGTGCCAGCAGCTTATCCGGGGATTTGGATACGCAGTATTTT. This translates into CASSLSGDLDTQYF. The full variable domain, in which reference TRBV7-9 and TRBJ2-3 provide the parts outside the CDR3, is DTGVSQNPRHKITKRGQNVTFRCDPISEHNRLYWYRQTLGQGPEFLTYFQNEAQLEKSRLLSDRFSAERPKGSFSTLEIQRTEQGDSAMYLCASSLSGDLDTQYFGPGTRLTVL.

The chain is built from TRBV15 and TRBJ2-3, with D perhaps matching TRBD2 (5 bases). Germline lookup yields CDR1 LNHNV and CDR2 YYDKDF (reference sequence). V was pared by 5 bases and J by 3 bases, with 12 bases between. This CDR3 is built from 14 residues. The CDR3 region has the DNA TGTGCCACCAGCGGACGGACGGGGACAGATACGCAGTATTTT. Residues: CATSGRTGTDTQYF.

Only a few counts were recorded for this clone. The CDR3 loop reads CASSLDGGGEKLFF. CDR3 DNA: TGTGCCAGCAGCTTAGACGGGGGAGGTGAAAAACTGTTTTTT. The chain recombines TRBV7-8 with TRBJ1-4; a possible D gene is TRBD1 (5 bases). V lost 1 base, J lost 7 bases, and 10 bases lay in between. This CDR3 contains 14 residues. The germline gives CDR1 SGHVS, CDR2 FQNEAQ.

The J gene is TRBJ2-3, the V gene TRBV10-3, with TRBD1 identical over 7 bases. This CDR3 has 14 amino acids. Germline V gene lookup returns CDR1 ENHRY and CDR2 SYGVKD. The trim removed 6 bases at V and 4 bases at J, leaving 7 bases unmatched. The CDR3: CAIRTLTGSDTQYF. For the CDR3, the DNA is TGTGCCATCAGGACCCTGACAGGGTCAGATACGCAGTATTTT.

The rearrangement links TRBV7-3 to TRBJ2-7, with D unresolved. The CDR3 is 15 residues long. Trimming shortened V by 2 bases and J by 3 bases, and 14 bases separated the two germline ends. From germline, CDR1 is SGHTA and CDR2 FQGTGA. Here the CDR3 reads CASSLFSGPSYEQYF. The CDR3 nucleotides are TGTGCCAGCAGCTTATTTAGTGGGCCGAGCTACGAGCAGTACTTC.

The J gene is TRBJ2-3, the V gene TRBV24-1; 8 bases map to TRBD2. CDR1 and CDR2 from the germline V gene are KGHDR and SFDVKD. Germline trimming cut 4 bases from V and 1 base from J; bases unmatched to any gene: 6. CDR3 length: 16 residues. DNA of the CDR3: TGTGCCACCAGTGAACGGGGACTAGGGGGCACAGATACGCAGTATTTT. Translation gives CATSERGLGGTDTQYF.

This clone was detected only once. The chain employs TRBV6-5 and TRBJ1-5; D unclear. The V end was cut by 4 bases, the J end by 1 base, with 5 bases between. Germline CDR1 is MNHEY and CDR2 is SVGAGI. The CDR3 totals 13 residues. CDR3 in amino acids: CASSLKSNQPQHF. CDR3 coding DNA: TGTGCCAGCAGTTTAAAAAGCAATCAGCCCCAGCATTTT.

V gene TRBV6-5 combines with J gene TRBJ1-2; TRBD1 might be the D (6 bases). This CDR3 spans 14 amino acids. Trimming left V 6 bases short and J 4 bases short, with 15 bases between. Per germline, CDR1 MNHEY and CDR2 SVGAGI. Here the CDR3 DNA reads TGTGCCAGCAGAAGGGAGACAGGCGCCTATGGCTACACCTTC. Translating it yields CASRRETGAYGYTF.

The CDR3 is CASSKGQGSQPQHF. The CDR3 region has the DNA TGTGCCAGCAGTAAGGGACAGGGCAGTCAGCCCCAGCATTTT. The V call is TRBV6-2 or TRBV6-3, the J call TRBJ1-5; TRBD1 agrees at 9 bases. CDR1 MNHEY and CDR2 SVGEGT come from the germline V gene. CDR3 length: 14 amino acids. The junction had 5 bases not matched to a gene; V was cut back by 5 bases and J by 6 bases.